This entry lists 6 T cell receptor beta chains sequenced from one sample in a study of blood T cell repertoires in COVID-19. TCRdb keeps only in-frame clones here, not all; method: immunoSEQ multiplex PCR. The table has a few hundred thousand clones, around 84% seen once; the top ten hold about 10%. The sequenced material came from PBMCs or T cells enriched from blood (not recorded which). The receptors come from a woman younger than 35 who had recovered from COVID-19.

DNA for the CDR3: TGTGCCAGCTCCGGGTTTAACTATGGCTACACCTTC. Its protein product is CASSGFNYGYTF. The chain recombines TRBV2 with TRBJ1-2; no definite D call. CDR1 is SNHLY and CDR2 is FYNNEI in the germline V gene. There are 12 residues in the CDR3. V lost 8 bases and J lost 1, with 8 bases in between.

V is TRBV7-9 and J is TRBJ1-5; 7 bases are a match to TRBD1. Germline V lookup: CDR1 SEHNR, CDR2 FQNEAQ (reference sequence). The CDR3 spans 15 residues. Trimming removed 1 base from V and 7 bases from J; junction bases left unmatched: 7. The CDR3 spells CASSLGPDRIQPQHF. For the CDR3, the DNA is TGTGCCAGCAGCTTAGGACCGGACAGGATACAGCCCCAGCATTTT. The variable domain in full, with the rest retrieved from reference TRBV7-9 and TRBJ1-5, is DTGVSQNPRHKITKRGQNVTFRCDPISEHNRLYWYRQTLGQGPEFLTYFQNEAQLEKSRLLSDRFSAERPKGSFSTLEIQRTEQGDSAMYLCASSLGPDRIQPQHFGDGTRLSIL.

This clone has a single count. The chain combines TRBV5-4 with TRBJ2-5; D is undetermined. Germline CDR1 SGHNT, CDR2 YYREEE (reference sequence). The CDR3 sequence is 13 residues long. The V end was cut by 1 base, the J end by 4 bases, with 8 bases between. The CDR3 protein is CASSLNPGETQYF. The CDR3 nucleotides are TGTGCCAGCAGCTTGAACCCCGGAGAGACCCAGTACTTC. The full variable domain, in which reference TRBV5-4 and TRBJ2-5 provide the parts outside the CDR3, is ETGVTQSPTHLIKTRGQQVTLRCSSQSGHNTVSWYQQALGQGPQFIFQYYREEENGRGNFPPRFSGLQFPNYSSELNVNALELDDSALYLCASSLNPGETQYFGPGTRLLVL.

This chain uses TRBV19 with TRBJ1-3; 7 bases are shared with TRBD1. The CDR3 is 16 residues long. Trimming at V came to 5 bases and at J to 2 bases, leaving 9 bases not matched to a gene. The germline V gene encodes CDR1 LNHDA and CDR2 SQIVND (reference sequence). CDR3 nucleotide sequence: TGTGCCAGTAGTTTTTGGACAGGACTGGCTGGAAACACCATATATTTT. It translates to CASSFWTGLAGNTIYF. Full variable domain (missing parts from reference TRBV19 and TRBJ1-3): DGGITQSPKYLFRKEGQNVTLSCEQNLNHDAMYWYRQDPGQGLRLIYYSQIVNDFQKGDIAEGYSVSREKKESFPLTVTSAQKNPTAFYLCASSFWTGLAGNTIYFGEGSWLTVV.

This chain joins TRBV12-3 or TRBV12-4 and TRBJ1-1; D remains ambiguous. The CDR3 is made up of 12 amino acids. Trimming removed 1 base at V and 11 bases at J, with 11 bases between. The CDR3 reads CASSLGGRRAFF. DNA for the CDR3: TGTGCCAGCAGTTTAGGAGGGCGGCGGGCTTTCTTT.

V is TRBV3-1 (or the pseudogene TRBV3-2) and J is TRBJ2-1, with a tentative D call TRBD1 (6 bases). The CDR3 sequence is 15 residues long. V dropped 2 bases and J dropped 4 bases, with 12 bases sitting between them. Germline CDR1 reads LGHDT; CDR2 reads YNNKEL (reference sequence). This CDR3 is CASSQRGLGYNEQFF. The CDR3 DNA sequence: TGTGCCAGCAGCCAAAGGGGGTTGGGATACAATGAGCAGTTCTTC.